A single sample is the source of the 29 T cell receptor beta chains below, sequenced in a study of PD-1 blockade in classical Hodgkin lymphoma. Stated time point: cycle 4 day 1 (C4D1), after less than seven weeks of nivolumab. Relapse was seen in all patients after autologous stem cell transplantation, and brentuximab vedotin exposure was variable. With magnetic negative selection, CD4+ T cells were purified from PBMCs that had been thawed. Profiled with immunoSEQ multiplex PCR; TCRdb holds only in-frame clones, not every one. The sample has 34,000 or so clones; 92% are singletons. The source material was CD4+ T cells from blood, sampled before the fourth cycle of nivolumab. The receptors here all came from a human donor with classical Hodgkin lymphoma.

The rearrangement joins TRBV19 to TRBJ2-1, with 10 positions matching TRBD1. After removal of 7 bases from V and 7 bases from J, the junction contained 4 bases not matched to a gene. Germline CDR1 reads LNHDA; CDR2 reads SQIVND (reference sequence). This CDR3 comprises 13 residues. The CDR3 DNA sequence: TGTGCCAGTACCGAGGACAGGGGGAATGAGCAGTTCTTC. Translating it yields CASTEDRGNEQFF.

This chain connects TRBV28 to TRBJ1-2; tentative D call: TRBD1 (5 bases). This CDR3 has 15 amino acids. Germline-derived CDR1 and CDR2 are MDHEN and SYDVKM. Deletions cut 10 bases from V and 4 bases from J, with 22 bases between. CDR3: CATVSYTKGFYGYTF. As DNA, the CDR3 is TGTGCCACCGTATCATATACCAAGGGGTTCTATGGCTACACCTTC.

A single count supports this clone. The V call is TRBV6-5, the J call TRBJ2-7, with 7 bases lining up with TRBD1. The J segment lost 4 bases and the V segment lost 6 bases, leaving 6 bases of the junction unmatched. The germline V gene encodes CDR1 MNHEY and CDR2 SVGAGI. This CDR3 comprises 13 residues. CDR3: CASRRDRNYEQYF. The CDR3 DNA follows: TGTGCCAGCAGAAGGGACAGAAATTACGAGCAGTACTTC.

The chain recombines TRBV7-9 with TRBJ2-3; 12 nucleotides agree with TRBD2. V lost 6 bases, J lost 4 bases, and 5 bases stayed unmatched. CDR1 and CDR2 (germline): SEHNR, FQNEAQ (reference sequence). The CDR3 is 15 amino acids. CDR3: CASRWTSGNSDTQYF. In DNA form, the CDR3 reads TGTGCCAGCAGGTGGACTAGCGGGAACTCAGATACGCAGTATTTT.

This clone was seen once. The CDR3 coding sequence is TGTGCCAGCAGTAGGAGGGACAGGGGCTACGAGCAGTACTTC. This codes for CASSRRDRGYEQYF. The J gene is TRBJ2-7, the V gene TRBV27, with 10 bases fitting TRBD1. This CDR3 region has 14 residues. Trimming took 5 bases from V and 3 from J; bases not matched to a gene: 4. Per germline, CDR1 MNHEY and CDR2 SMNVEV (reference sequence).

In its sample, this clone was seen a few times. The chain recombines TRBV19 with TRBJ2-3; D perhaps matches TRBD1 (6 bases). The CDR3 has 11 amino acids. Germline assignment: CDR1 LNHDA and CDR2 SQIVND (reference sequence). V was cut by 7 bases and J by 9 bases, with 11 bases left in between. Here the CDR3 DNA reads TGTGCCAGTACGTCGACAGGCACGCAGTATTTT. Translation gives CASTSTGTQYF.

The CDR3 here is CAISGMGSAQETQYF. CDR3 DNA: TGTGCCATCAGTGGAATGGGAAGTGCACAAGAGACCCAGTACTTC. The chain employs TRBV10-3 and TRBJ2-5; D gene unclear. V was shortened by 4 bases and J by 2 bases, with 14 bases between the two germline ends. This CDR3 is 15 amino acids long. CDR1 and CDR2 (germline): ENHRY, SYGVKD.

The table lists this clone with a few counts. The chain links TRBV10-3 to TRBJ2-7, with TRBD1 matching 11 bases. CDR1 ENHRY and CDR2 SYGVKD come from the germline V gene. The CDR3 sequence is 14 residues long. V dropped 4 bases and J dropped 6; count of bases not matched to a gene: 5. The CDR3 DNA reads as TGTGCCATCAGTGGGGGACAGGGGGAGGGCGAGCAGTACTTC. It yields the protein CAISGGQGEGEQYF.

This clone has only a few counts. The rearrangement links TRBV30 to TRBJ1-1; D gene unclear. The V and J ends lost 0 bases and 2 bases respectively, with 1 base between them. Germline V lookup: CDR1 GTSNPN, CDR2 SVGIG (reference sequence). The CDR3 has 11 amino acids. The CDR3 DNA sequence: TGTGCCTGGAGTGTTAACACTGAAGCTTTCTTT. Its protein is CAWSVNTEAFF.

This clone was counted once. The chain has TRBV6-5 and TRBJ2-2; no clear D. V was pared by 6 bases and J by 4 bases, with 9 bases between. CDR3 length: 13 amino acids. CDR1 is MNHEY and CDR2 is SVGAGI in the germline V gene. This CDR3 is CASSPSPTGELFF. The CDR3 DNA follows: TGTGCCAGCAGCCCCAGCCCCACCGGGGAGCTGTTTTTT.

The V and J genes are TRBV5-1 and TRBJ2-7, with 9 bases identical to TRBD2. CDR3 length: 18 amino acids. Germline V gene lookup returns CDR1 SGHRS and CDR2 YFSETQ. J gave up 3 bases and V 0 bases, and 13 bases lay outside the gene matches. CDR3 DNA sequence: TGCGCCAGCAGCTTGGTGGCTAGCGGGATCTCAGGCCTCTACGAGCAGTACTTC. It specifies CASSLVASGISGLYEQYF.

The CDR3 coding sequence is TGTGCCAGCAGTCAGACAGGAGGAGTTACTGAAGCTTTCTTT. Amino acid sequence: CASSQTGGVTEAFF. The genes are TRBV5-4 and TRBJ1-1, with D possibly TRBD1 on 6 matching bases. V was clipped by 5 bases and J by 5 bases, with 16 bases between them. The germline CDR1 and CDR2 sequences are SGHNT and YYREEE (reference sequence). This CDR3 is built from 14 residues. The full variable domain, with the rest looked up from reference TRBV5-4 and TRBJ1-1, is ETGVTQSPTHLIKTRGQQVTLRCSSQSGHNTVSWYQQALGQGPQFIFQYYREEENGRGNFPPRFSGLQFPNYSSELNVNALELDDSALYLCASSQTGGVTEAFFGQGTRLTVV.

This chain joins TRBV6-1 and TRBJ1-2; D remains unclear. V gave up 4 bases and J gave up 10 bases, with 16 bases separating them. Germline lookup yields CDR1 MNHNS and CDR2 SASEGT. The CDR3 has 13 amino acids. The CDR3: CASSGVIFLDYTF. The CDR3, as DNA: TGTGCCAGCAGTGGGGTGATATTCCTTGACTACACCTTC.

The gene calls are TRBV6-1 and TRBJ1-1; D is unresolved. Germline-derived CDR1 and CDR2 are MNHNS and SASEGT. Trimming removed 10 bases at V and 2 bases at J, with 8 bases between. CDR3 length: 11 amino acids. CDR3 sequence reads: CATTKNTEAFF. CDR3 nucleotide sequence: TGTGCCACGACAAAAAACACTGAAGCTTTCTTT.

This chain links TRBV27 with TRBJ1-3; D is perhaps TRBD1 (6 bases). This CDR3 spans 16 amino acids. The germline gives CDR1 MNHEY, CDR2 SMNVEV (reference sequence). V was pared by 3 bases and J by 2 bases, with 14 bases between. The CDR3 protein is CASSLGGAETGNTIYF. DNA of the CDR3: TGTGCCAGCAGTTTGGGGGGGGCGGAAACTGGAAACACCATATATTTT.

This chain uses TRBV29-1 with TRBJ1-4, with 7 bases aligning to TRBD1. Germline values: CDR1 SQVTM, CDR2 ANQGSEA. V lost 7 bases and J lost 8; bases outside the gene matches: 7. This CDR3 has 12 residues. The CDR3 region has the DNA TGCAGCGCTGATACAGGGGACGAAAAACTGTTTTTT. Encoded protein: CSADTGDEKLFF.

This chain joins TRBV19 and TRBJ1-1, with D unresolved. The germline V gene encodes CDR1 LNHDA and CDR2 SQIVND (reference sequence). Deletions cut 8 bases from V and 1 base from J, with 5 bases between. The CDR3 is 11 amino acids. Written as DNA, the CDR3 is TGTGCCAGTTTAAAGAACACTGAAGCTTTCTTT. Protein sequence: CASLKNTEAFF.

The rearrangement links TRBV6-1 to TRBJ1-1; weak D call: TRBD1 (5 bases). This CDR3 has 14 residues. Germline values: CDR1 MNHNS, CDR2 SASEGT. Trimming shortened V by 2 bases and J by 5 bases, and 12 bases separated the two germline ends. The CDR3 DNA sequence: TGTGCCAGCAGTGAAAGCGGGGGAAGGACTGAAGCTTTCTTT. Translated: CASSESGGRTEAFF.

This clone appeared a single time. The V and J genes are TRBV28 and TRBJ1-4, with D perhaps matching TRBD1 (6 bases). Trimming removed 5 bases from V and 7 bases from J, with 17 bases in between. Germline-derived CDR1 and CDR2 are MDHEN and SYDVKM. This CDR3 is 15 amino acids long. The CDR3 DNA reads TGTGCCAGCAGTCCCCACGAGGGGGGACGTGAAAAACTGTTTTTT. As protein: CASSPHEGGREKLFF.

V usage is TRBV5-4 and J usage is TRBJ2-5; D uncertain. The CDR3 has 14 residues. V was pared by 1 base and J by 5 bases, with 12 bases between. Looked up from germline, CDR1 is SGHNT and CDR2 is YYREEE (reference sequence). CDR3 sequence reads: CASSLFGVWETQYF. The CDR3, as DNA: TGTGCCAGCAGCTTGTTTGGAGTTTGGGAGACCCAGTACTTC.

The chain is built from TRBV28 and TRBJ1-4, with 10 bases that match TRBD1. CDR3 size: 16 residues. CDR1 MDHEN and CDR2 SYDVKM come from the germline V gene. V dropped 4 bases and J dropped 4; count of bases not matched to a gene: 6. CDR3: CASSWRDRGHNEKLFF. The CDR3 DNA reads TGTGCCAGCAGTTGGAGGGACAGGGGACATAATGAAAAACTGTTTTTT.

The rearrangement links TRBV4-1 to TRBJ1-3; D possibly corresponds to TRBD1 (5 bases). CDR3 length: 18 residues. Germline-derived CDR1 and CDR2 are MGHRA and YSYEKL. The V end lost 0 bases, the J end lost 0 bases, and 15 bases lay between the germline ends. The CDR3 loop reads CASSQDETGGGSGNTIYF. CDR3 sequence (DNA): TGCGCCAGCAGCCAAGATGAGACGGGTGGGGGCTCTGGAAACACCATATATTTT.

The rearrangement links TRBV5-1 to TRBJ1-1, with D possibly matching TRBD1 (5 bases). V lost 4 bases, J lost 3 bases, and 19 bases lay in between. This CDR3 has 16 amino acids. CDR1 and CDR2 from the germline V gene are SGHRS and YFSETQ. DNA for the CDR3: TGCGCCAGCAGCCCAGGGACTGGAGTTTTTGACACTGAAGCTTTCTTT. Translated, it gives CASSPGTGVFDTEAFF.

DNA for the CDR3: TGTGCCAGCAGTTACTCTGGGGGGCGCGAGCAGTACTTC. Translating it yields CASSYSGGREQYF. V usage is TRBV6-5 and J usage is TRBJ2-7; tentatively, D is TRBD1 or TRBD2 (6 bases each). Germline values: CDR1 MNHEY, CDR2 SVGAGI. The germline V and J ends were trimmed by 0 bases and 6 bases, with 9 bases remaining between them. CDR3 length: 13 residues.

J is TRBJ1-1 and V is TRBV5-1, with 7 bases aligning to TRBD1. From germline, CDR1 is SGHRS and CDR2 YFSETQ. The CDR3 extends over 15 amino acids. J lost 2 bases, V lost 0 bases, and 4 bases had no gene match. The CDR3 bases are TGCGCCAGCAGCTTGGCCGGGACAGCCAACACTGAAGCTTTCTTT. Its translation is CASSLAGTANTEAFF.

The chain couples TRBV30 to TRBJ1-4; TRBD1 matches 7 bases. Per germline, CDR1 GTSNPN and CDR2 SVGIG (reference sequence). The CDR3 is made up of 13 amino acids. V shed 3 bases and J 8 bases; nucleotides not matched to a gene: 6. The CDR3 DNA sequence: TGTGCCTGGAGACGGCAGGGGGGGGAAAAACTGTTTTTT. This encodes CAWRRQGGEKLFF. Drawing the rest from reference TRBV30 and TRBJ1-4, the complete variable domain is SQTIHQWPATLVQPVGSPLSLECTVEGTSNPNLYWYRQAAGRGLQLLFYSVGIGQISSEVPQNLSASRPQDRQFILSSKKLLLSDSGFYLCAWRRQGGEKLFFGSGTQLSVL.

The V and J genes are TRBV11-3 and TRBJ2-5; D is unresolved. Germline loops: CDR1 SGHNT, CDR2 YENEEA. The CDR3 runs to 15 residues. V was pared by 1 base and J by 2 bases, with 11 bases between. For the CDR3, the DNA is TGTGCCAGCAGCTTAGCGGGTACGGCACAAGAGACCCAGTACTTC. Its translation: CASSLAGTAQETQYF.

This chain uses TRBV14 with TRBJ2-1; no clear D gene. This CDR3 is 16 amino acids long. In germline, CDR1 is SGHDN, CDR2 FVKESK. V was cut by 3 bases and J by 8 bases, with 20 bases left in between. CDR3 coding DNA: TGTGCCAGCAGCCAGGGTCAGGATAGGGTCCATGATGAGCAGTTCTTC. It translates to CASSQGQDRVHDEQFF.

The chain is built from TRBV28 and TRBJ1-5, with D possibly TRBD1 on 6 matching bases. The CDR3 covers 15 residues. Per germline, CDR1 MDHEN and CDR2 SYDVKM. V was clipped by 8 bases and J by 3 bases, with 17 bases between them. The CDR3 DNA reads TGTGCCAGCGGAGAGATACAGGGTAACAATCAGCCCCAGCATTTT. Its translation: CASGEIQGNNQPQHF.